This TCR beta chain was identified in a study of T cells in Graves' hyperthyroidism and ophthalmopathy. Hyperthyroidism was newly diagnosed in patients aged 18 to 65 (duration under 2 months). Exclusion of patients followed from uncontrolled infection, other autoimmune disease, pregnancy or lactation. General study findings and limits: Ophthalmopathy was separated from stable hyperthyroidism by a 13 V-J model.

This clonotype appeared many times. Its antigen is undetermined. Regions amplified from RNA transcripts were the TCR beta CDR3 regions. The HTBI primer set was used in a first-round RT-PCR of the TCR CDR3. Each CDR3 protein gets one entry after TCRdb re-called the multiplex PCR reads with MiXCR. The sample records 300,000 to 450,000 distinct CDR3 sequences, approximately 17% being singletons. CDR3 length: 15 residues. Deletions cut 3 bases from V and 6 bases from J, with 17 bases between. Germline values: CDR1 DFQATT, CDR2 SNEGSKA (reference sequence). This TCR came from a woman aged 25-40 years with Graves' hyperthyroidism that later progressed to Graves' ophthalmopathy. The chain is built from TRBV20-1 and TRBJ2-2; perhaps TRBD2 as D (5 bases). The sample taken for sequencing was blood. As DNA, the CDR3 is TGCAGTGCTAGCTCCCTCGTCGGGGTTGCCGGGGAGCTGTTTTTT. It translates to CSASSLVGVAGELFF.